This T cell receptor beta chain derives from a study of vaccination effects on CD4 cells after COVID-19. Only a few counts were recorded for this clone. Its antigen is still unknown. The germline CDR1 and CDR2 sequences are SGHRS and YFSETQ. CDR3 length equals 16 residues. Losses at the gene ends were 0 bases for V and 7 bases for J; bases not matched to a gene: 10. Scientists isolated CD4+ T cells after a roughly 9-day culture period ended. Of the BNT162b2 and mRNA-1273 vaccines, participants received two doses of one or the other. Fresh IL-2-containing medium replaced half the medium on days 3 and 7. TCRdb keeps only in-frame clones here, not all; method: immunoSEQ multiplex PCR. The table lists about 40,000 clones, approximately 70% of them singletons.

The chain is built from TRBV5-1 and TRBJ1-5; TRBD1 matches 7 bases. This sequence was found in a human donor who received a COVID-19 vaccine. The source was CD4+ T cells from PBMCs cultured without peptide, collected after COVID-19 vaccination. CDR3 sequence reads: CASSLEPGQAGQPQHF. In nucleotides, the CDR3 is TGCGCCAGCAGCTTGGAACCCGGACAGGCCGGCCAGCCCCAGCATTTT. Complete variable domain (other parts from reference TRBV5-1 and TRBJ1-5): KAGVTQTPRYLIKTRGQQVTLSCSPISGHRSVSWYQQTPGQGLQFLFEYFSETQRNKGNFPGRFSGRQFSNSRSEMNVSTLELGDSALYLCASSLEPGQAGQPQHFGDGTRLSIL.